This T cell receptor beta chain is drawn from a study of cytomegalovirus exposure and HLA in healthy donors. Study as a whole: An early release of data contained approximately 80 million unique TCRs, which came from HLA-typed donors.

While unrecorded immune exposures were likely, the donors were nominally healthy when sampled. The CDR3 is 14 residues long. The germline V gene has CDR1 KGHSH and CDR2 LQKENI. Trimming took 3 bases from V and 5 from J; bases not matched to a gene: 6. Findings and caveats of the study: Fewer N-insertions than the approximately 700-donor mean were reportedly shown by an Asian-associated ancestry cluster in a later analysis.

Primers: 60 Vbeta forward and 13 Jbeta reverse. TCRdb keeps only in-frame clones here, not all; method: immunoSEQ multiplex PCR. Of approximately 210,000 clones listed, roughly four fifths are singletons. Of note for this clone: Antigen unknown.

J is TRBJ2-7 and V is TRBV18; 8 nucleotides align to TRBD1. This TCR derives from a woman between 25 and 40 years old in good health and CMV-seropositive. Sequencing was performed on PBMCs. CDR3 sequence: CASSPGTGSHEQYF. The CDR3 nucleotides read TGTGCCAGCTCACCCGGGACAGGTAGCCACGAGCAGTACTTC. The whole variable domain, filled in from reference TRBV18 and TRBJ2-7, reads NAGVMQNPRHLVRRRGQEARLRCSPMKGHSHVYWYRQLPEEGLKFMVYLQKENIIDESGMPKERFSAEFPKEGPSILRIQQVVRGDSAAYFCASSPGTGSHEQYFGPGTRLTVT.